The text below deals with one T cell receptor beta chain. This clone was seen many times. Its target antigen remains unknown. Within one base of it there is no much larger clone, and no base qualities were kept. The record originates from a study of shared clonotypes between healthy human individuals (dated by TCRdb to about 2020). Regarding the complete study: The cohort included a few men and two women between 18 and 49 years of age. For each donor, CD4 naive and CD4 memory were each given three plates, CD8 naive was given two plates, and CD8 memory was given one plate. The study deeply sequenced blood TCR repertoires of five healthy adults to estimate repertoire size and the extent of clonotype sharing between individuals. To increase sequencing depth and limit assay-specific biases, different laboratories used diverse techniques to prepare libraries and sequence TCR repertoires. Leukapheresis yielded between about 0.94 and 8.9 billion PBMCs per donor. Here is what the overall study found, with its caveats: Naive subsets generally had larger estimated clonotype richness than memory subsets did. Pairwise subsampling indicated that sequencing depth was expected to affect the degree of clonotype sharing among donors. Incomplete sequencing was indicated by rarefaction of sorted-subset datasets, despite the large sequencing depth. Only blood was sampled, and tissue TCR repertoires likely differ from those in blood. Clonotypes shared by all four sorted-subset donors showed higher generation probabilities than non-shared clonotypes. Because the study included a small number of donors, the genetic and exposure-history diversity represented was limited. Across a few donors, about 4.5% of naive CD4, approximately 3.6% of naive CD8, about 2.3% of memory CD4, and approximately 0.4% of memory CD8 clonotypes were shared.

Using the deep immunoSEQ assay, multiplex PCR amplified TCR CDR3 regions from genomic DNA. Genomic DNA extracted from each cell subset was distributed evenly over all wells of several immunoSEQ 96-well plates, and each plate served as one replicate. Each replicate PCR for sorted subsets received approximately 200 ng genomic DNA, equal to tens of thousands of T cell genomes. The purified libraries were quantified using a Qubit 3.0 fluorometer, sized with a Bioanalyzer 2100, and then quantified again using the KAPA Library Quantification kit. Every immunoSEQ 96-well plate was sequenced on a separate single-read 150-cycle Illumina NextSeq 550 flow cell. In the authors' own workflow: The immunoSEQ output contained only junctional sequences without quality scores, so filtering could not match that applied to full-length reads. Sequences were annotated with PyIR, a Python wrapper for IgBLAST v1.9, using IMGT germline references to assign V/J genes and CDR3. Reads were filtered out if the reads had weak V/J assignments (E-value above 1e-6), no CDR3, stop codons, out-of-frame junctions, or ambiguous translated residues. V3J clonotypes were defined as sequences sharing the same inferred V gene, J gene, and CDR3 amino acid sequence. Percentage overlap between repertoires was computed as shared unique clonotypes divided by the size of the smaller repertoire. Repertoire richness was assessed with RTK rarefaction, the Chao1 estimator, and Recon v2.1 estimates of unobserved clonotypes. Generation probabilities for all TCRbeta clonotypes obtained by the gDNA method from a handful of donors were computed using OLGA. Entries here come from immuneACCESS through TCRdb and include only in-frame sequences with V and J called. Some clones fail to appear in such tables; in the studies checked, an unresolved V gene covers under half of the shortfall, and the cause of the remainder is unknown. D and trimming come from the DNA, and the V and J calls and clone size come from that table. The sample yields 600,000 to 750,000 clones; just under 75% were counted once. The top ten clones comprise around 1.7% of the sample.

Inclusive of the bounding cysteine and phenylalanine, the CDR3 is 16 residues long. Just the 48-base CDR3 DNA is kept, in frame starting at base 1. Relative to germline, V is 5 bases shorter and J is 5 bases shorter, with 20 bases between their ends. The germline V gene (reference sequence) provides CDR1 LNHNV and CDR2 YYDKDF. The donors were healthy, HIV-negative adults with no recently reported acute infections or vaccinations. Only Caucasian adults living in Nashville, Tennessee, USA were represented among the donors. CD4+ T cells were enriched through magnetic negative selection, after which naive cells were positively selected on CD45RA and the remaining negative fraction served as the memory subset. After blood collection by leukapheresis, PBMCs were isolated using Ficoll-Histopaque density gradient centrifugation and then cryopreserved in the vapor phase of liquid nitrogen. Analytical flow cytometry was used to check the purity and quantity of each magnetically sorted T cell population. From each sorted fraction, genomic DNA was isolated and quantified by UV absorbance on a Nanodrop 2000c.

The sequence was collected from a woman younger than 45 in good health. The V gene is TRBV15 and the J gene is TRBJ2-3; the D gene is tentatively TRBD1 or TRBD2, each matching 6 bases. The sequenced material came from memory CD4+ T cells sorted from blood. The cell subset or site label corresponds to: CD45RA-negative fraction. The CDR3 is CATSPKGGRIEDTQYF. Read as DNA, the sequence is TGTGCCACCAGCCCTAAAGGGGGGAGAATTGAAGATACGCAGTATTTT. The reference TRBV15 and TRBJ2-3 proteins fill in what lies around the CDR3, so the full variable domain reads DAMVIQNPRYQVTQFGKPVTLSCSQTLNHNVMYWYQQKSSQAPKLLFHYYDKDFNNEADTPDNFQSRRPNTSFCFLDIRSPGLGDTAMYLCATSPKGGRIEDTQYFGPGTRLTVL.